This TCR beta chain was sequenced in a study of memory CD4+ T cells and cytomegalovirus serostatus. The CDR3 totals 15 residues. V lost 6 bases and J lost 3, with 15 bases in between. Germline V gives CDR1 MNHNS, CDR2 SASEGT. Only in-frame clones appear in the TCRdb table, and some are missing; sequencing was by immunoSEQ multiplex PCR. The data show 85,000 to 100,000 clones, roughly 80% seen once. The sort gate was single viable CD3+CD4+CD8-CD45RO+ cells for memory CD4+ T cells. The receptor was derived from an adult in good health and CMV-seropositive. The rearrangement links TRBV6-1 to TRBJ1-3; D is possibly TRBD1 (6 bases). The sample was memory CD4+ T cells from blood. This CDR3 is CASRRQETDGNTIYF. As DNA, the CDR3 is TGTGCCAGCAGGCGACAGGAGACAGATGGAAACACCATATATTTT.